Sequencing of this T cell receptor beta chain was carried out in a study of blood T cell repertoires in COVID-19. Study details: The analysed material was cDNA or gDNA that came from T cells, B-cell-depleted T cells, or PBMCs.

The method was immunoSEQ multiplex PCR; TCRdb's version includes in-frame clones alone and lacks a portion of them. Seen here are about 50,000 clones, around nine tenths observed once, and the top ten hold roughly a quarter. The germline gives CDR1 SGHRS, CDR2 YFSETQ. Trimming took off 0 bases at V and 2 bases at J, with 7 bases between the two ends. This CDR3 is 14 amino acids long. The chain recombines TRBV5-1 with TRBJ2-3; D is undetermined. The TCR was taken from a human donor in a cohort sampled during active COVID-19. The material sequenced was peripheral blood. The CDR3 nucleotides read TGCGCCAGCAGCTTGGAACACCTCACAGATACGCAGTATTTT. The encoded protein is CASSLEHLTDTQYF.